This T cell receptor beta chain was documented in a study of T cells in Graves' hyperthyroidism and ophthalmopathy (dated by TCRdb to the late 2010s). At the level of the whole study: Peripheral blood was sampled at the time of initial diagnosis, prior to any treatment. To identify TCR V-J signatures that set the groups apart, the researchers used a discovery cohort of 90 to 100 patients, made up of around 40 with Graves' ophthalmopathy and 57 with stable Graves' hyperthyroidism. An independent validation cohort of under 20 hyperthyroidism patients and about 15 patients who later progressed to ophthalmopathy tested prospective prediction of ophthalmopathy. The 75 to 100 discovery patients were randomly split 7:3 into training and test sets. In addition, the study compared T-cell repertoires in thyroid tissue and in blood from 6 or 7 Graves' hyperthyroidism patients. After blood sampling, hyperthyroidism patients were treated with methimazole at a starting dose of 30 mg daily, and ophthalmopathy patients were treated with high-dose intravenous methylprednisolone. According to the paper, TCR Vbeta CDR3 sequencing was carried out on roughly 130 peripheral blood samples, which came from over 40 ophthalmopathy, 70 to 80 hyperthyroidism and roughly 17 progressor patients.

Stable Graves' hyperthyroidism was defined as the absence of progression to ophthalmopathy over 18 months of follow-up. Hyperthyroidism patients were newly diagnosed, with disease duration under 2 months, and aged 18 to 65 years. Any patient with an uncontrolled infection, another autoimmune disease, pregnancy or lactation was excluded. Clinical symptoms, serum thyroxine and TRAb, thyroid ultrasound, and orbital computed tomography formed the basis for the diagnoses. PBMCs were separated from about 10 ml of fresh peripheral blood using Ficoll-Paque density gradient centrifugation. Total RNA was extracted using Trizol reagent, and RNA quality was assessed on an Agilent 2100 Bioanalyzer. The TCR beta CDR3 regions were amplified from the RNA transcripts. The TCR CDR3 was subjected to a first round of RT-PCR using the HTBI primer set and the Qiagen OneStep RT-PCR kit. The libraries were constructed in a second round of multiplex PCR and then size-selected and purified. The libraries were sequenced on an Illumina HiSeq2000 using paired-end 100 bp reads. In the paper's pipeline: Raw data were processed with SOAPnuke, discarding reads with adapters, uncalled bases, mean Phred below 15, or no exact constant-primer or identifier match. COPE v1.2.5 was used to merge high-quality paired reads, and clonotypes were defined as unique nucleotide sequences. MiTCR v1.1 was used to align clonotypes to the IMGT TRBV, TRBD and TRBJ reference segments. The analysis included only V-J combinations with a frequency above 0.0001, which together covered more than 98% of the repertoires. The TCS score was defined as F50 (clonal expansion) divided by E x V (chaos), with BLOSUM62-based TCRdist calculated between CDR3 peptides within each V-J. Welch's t-statistics and random forest reduced roughly 530 V-J features to fewer than 15, which were used in a naive Bayes classifier (R e1071). Using fastp trimming at Q25 and MiXCR clonotype assembly, TCRdb reanalyzed the public sequencing data and kept in-frame beta chains. Duplicate CDR3 protein sequences are folded into a single record with the most common DNA and genes. TCRdb, not the original authors, processed these V and J calls. This sample gives around 300,000 distinct CDR3 sequences in total; over 11% of them show up just once. The ten biggest clones cover around 23% of the sample.

Points on this clonotype: No antigen is known for it. Qualities for individual bases were not recorded, and no much larger clone is one base off.

Its CDR3 holds 16 amino acids, cysteine through phenylalanine. The CDR3 DNA has 48 bases and is translated from base 1. Trimming costs V 0 bases and J 1 base, and their ends lie 10 bases apart. Reading the germline V gene gives CDR1 SGDLS and CDR2 YYNGEE. On the study overall, not on this receptor specifically: During validation, the model predicted progression to ophthalmopathy a median of about 5.9 months ahead of onset, with almost 71% sensitivity and 72.22% specificity. In cross-validation, a model built on a 13 V-J signature told ophthalmopathy apart from stable hyperthyroidism with 85% to 90% sensitivity and about 81% specificity, and in testing the same model reached 80%/75%. Sample size was not statistically predetermined, and blinding of investigators to group allocation was not performed. Most expanded thyroid clonotypes (frequency above 0.001) were also found in blood, which suggests that blood repertoires may mirror thyroid immune responses.

The source is a woman aged 30 to 39 with Graves' hyperthyroidism. The rearranged segments are TRBV9 and TRBJ2-2; the D gene is possibly TRBD2, with 6 bases matching. Sequencing input: blood. The bases read TGTGCCAGCAGCGTAGGTAGCGGTCTGAACACCGGGGAGCTGTTTTTT. This sequence encodes CASSVGSGLNTGELFF.